These T cell receptor beta chains were read from a single sample in a study of response to subunit inactivated influenza vaccine. TCRdb ran MiXCR on the RT-PCR reads and lists one entry per CDR3 protein. The top ten hold roughly a tenth of the sample, which has roughly 790,000 distinct CDR3 sequences, around 21% seen once. The sequencing here drew on PBMCs from blood, taken roughly 5 days after vaccination. The receptor set was obtained from a man aged 45-65 years who received an inactivated influenza vaccine. Both conserved end residues are part of each CDR3. The order of the fields is clone size, D gene, J gene, CDR3 length, V gene, CDR3 DNA, CDR3 protein. A D gene is named only where the DNA matches it firmly. The size of a clone is reported for some rows only, either as once, few or many, or as a class for expanded clones.

clone_size: few; d_call: -; j_call: TRBJ2-2; cdr3_length: 15; v_call: TRBV7-6; cdr3_nt: TGTGCCAGCAGCTTAGTCGCTTGGGACACCGGGGAGCTGTTTTTT; cdr3_aa: CASSLVAWDTGELFF
clone_size: once; d_call: TRBD1; j_call: TRBJ2-5; cdr3_length: 13; v_call: TRBV7-9; cdr3_nt: TGTGCCAGCAGGACCCAGGGGGCAGAGACCCAGTACTTC; cdr3_aa: CASRTQGAETQYF
clone_size: -; d_call: -; j_call: TRBJ2-3; cdr3_length: 16; v_call: TRBV21-1; cdr3_nt: TGTGCCAGCAGCAAACGGGGAACAGACTGCACAGATACGCAGTATTTT; cdr3_aa: CASSKRGTDCTDTQYF
clone_size: -; d_call: -; j_call: TRBJ2-3; cdr3_length: 13; v_call: TRBV7-2; cdr3_nt: TGTGCCAGCGCATTGATATACACAGATACGCAGTATTTT; cdr3_aa: CASALIYTDTQYF
clone_size: once; d_call: TRBD2; j_call: TRBJ2-1; cdr3_length: 15; v_call: TRBV12-3/TRBV12-4; cdr3_nt: TGTGCCAGCAGCCTCTTAACGGGGGGGCCGGGTGAGCAGTTCTTC; cdr3_aa: CASSLLTGGPGEQFF
clone_size: -; d_call: -; j_call: TRBJ2-1; cdr3_length: 15; v_call: TRBV12-3/TRBV12-4; cdr3_nt: TGTGCCAGCAGCGTGATGGGGGTGGGGGTGAATGAGCAGTTCTTC; cdr3_aa: CASSVMGVGVNEQFF
clone_size: few; d_call: TRBD1; j_call: TRBJ1-5; cdr3_length: 13; v_call: TRBV20-1; cdr3_nt: TGCAGTGCTAGAGAGACAGGGGGCCAGCCCCAGCATTTT; cdr3_aa: CSARETGGQPQHF
clone_size: few; d_call: -; j_call: TRBJ2-1; cdr3_length: 17; v_call: TRBV4-3; cdr3_nt: TGCGCCAGCAGCCAAGATCCCCAGGGGCTGCCCTACAATGAGCAGTTCTTC; cdr3_aa: CASSQDPQGLPYNEQFF
clone_size: -; d_call: TRBD2; j_call: TRBJ2-7; cdr3_length: 15; v_call: TRBV6-2/TRBV6-3; cdr3_nt: TGTGCCAGCAGTCCCGGACTAGTTGAGGATTACGAGGAGTACTTC; cdr3_aa: CASSPGLVEDYEEYF
clone_size: -; d_call: TRBD2; j_call: TRBJ2-1; cdr3_length: 14; v_call: TRBV28; cdr3_nt: TGTGCCAGCAGGAAGCTAGCGGGGGCGCATGAGCAGTTCTTC; cdr3_aa: CASRKLAGAHEQFF
clone_size: few; d_call: -; j_call: TRBJ2-3; cdr3_length: 15; v_call: TRBV12-3/TRBV12-4; cdr3_nt: TGTGCCAGCCGGGGCGGGGAAGGGGAGACAGATACGCAGTATTTT; cdr3_aa: CASRGGEGETDTQYF
clone_size: -; d_call: TRBD1; j_call: TRBJ2-5; cdr3_length: 14; v_call: TRBV29-1; cdr3_nt: TGCAGCGTTGCATTCGGACAGGTCGAAGAGGCCCAGTACTTC; cdr3_aa: CSVAFGQVEEAQYF
clone_size: -; d_call: TRBD2; j_call: TRBJ2-4; cdr3_length: 15; v_call: TRBV29-1; cdr3_nt: TGCAGCGTTCGCGGGACTAGCGGGAGTCGGGGCATTCAGTACTTC; cdr3_aa: CSVRGTSGSRGIQYF
clone_size: few; d_call: -; j_call: TRBJ1-1; cdr3_length: 15; v_call: TRBV3-1; cdr3_nt: TGTGCCAGCAGCCAAGATGGGGCAGGGAACACTGAAGCTTTCTTT; cdr3_aa: CASSQDGAGNTEAFF
clone_size: -; d_call: -; j_call: TRBJ2-2; cdr3_length: 17; v_call: TRBV19; cdr3_nt: TGTGCCAGTAGTATTCGCGGACCGCCCGGCAACACCGGGGAGCTGTTTTTT; cdr3_aa: CASSIRGPPGNTGELFF
clone_size: -; d_call: -; j_call: TRBJ2-3; cdr3_length: 15; v_call: TRBV2; cdr3_nt: TGTGCCAGCAGTGAGATCGGCGGGAAGACAGATACGCAGTATTTT; cdr3_aa: CASSEIGGKTDTQYF
clone_size: few; d_call: -; j_call: TRBJ2-3; cdr3_length: 14; v_call: TRBV20-1; cdr3_nt: TGCAGTGCCTTCATAGGGGGGCGCACAGATACGCAGTATTTT; cdr3_aa: CSAFIGGRTDTQYF
clone_size: -; d_call: -; j_call: TRBJ1-1; cdr3_length: 13; v_call: TRBV4-3; cdr3_nt: TGCTCCAGCAGCCAAGAAACAGGCACTGAAGCTTTCTTT; cdr3_aa: CSSSQETGTEAFF
clone_size: -; d_call: -; j_call: TRBJ2-5; cdr3_length: 13; v_call: TRBV5-1; cdr3_nt: TGCGCCAGCAGCTTGAGTCTACCGGGGACCCAGTACTTC; cdr3_aa: CASSLSLPGTQYF
clone_size: few; d_call: -; j_call: TRBJ2-3; cdr3_length: 14; v_call: TRBV5-1; cdr3_nt: TGCGCCAGCAGCCAGACGACTAGCACAGATACGCAGTATTTT; cdr3_aa: CASSQTTSTDTQYF
clone_size: many; d_call: -; j_call: TRBJ2-5; cdr3_length: 15; v_call: TRBV29-1; cdr3_nt: TGCAGCGTGGGGGAAGGGTACATTGCGGGAGAGACCCAGTACTTC; cdr3_aa: CSVGEGYIAGETQYF
clone_size: few; d_call: -; j_call: TRBJ2-7; cdr3_length: 16; v_call: TRBV15; cdr3_nt: TGTGCCACCAGTAAAGTTTCGGGGGCTATCTCCTACGAGCAGTACTTC; cdr3_aa: CATSKVSGAISYEQYF
clone_size: few; d_call: -; j_call: TRBJ1-2; cdr3_length: 11; v_call: TRBV4-1; cdr3_nt: TGCGCCAGCAGCCAAGGCTTTGGCTACACCTTC; cdr3_aa: CASSQGFGYTF
clone_size: -; d_call: -; j_call: TRBJ2-2; cdr3_length: 17; v_call: TRBV6-2/TRBV6-3; cdr3_nt: TGTGCCAGCAGCCCGGATCGTATAGCGGCGGGGACCGGGGAGCTGTTTTTT; cdr3_aa: CASSPDRIAAGTGELFF
clone_size: -; d_call: -; j_call: TRBJ2-6; cdr3_length: 14; v_call: TRBV4-1; cdr3_nt: TGCGCCAGCAGCCTGACGGTTGGGGCCAACGTCCTGACTTTC; cdr3_aa: CASSLTVGANVLTF